The 5 T cell receptor beta chains in this list originate from one sample, sequenced in a study of glioma-infiltrating T cells. The iRepertoire nested amplicon-rescue multiplex PCR amplified TCR alpha and beta CDR3s from RNA. TCRdb reprocessed the multiplex PCR reads with MiXCR, giving one entry per CDR3 protein. The sample shows 100,000 to 150,000 distinct CDR3 sequences, about 25% of them seen only once. The material sequenced was glioma tissue, nonneoplastic brain tissue, or PBMCs (not recorded which). These receptors came from a human donor with low-grade glioma or glioblastoma, undergoing nonglioma brain surgery, or in good health (not recorded which).

The chain recombines TRBV12-3 or TRBV12-4 with TRBJ2-7; the D gene is possibly TRBD2 (5 bases). The V and J ends lost 6 bases and 2 bases respectively, with 11 bases between them. There are 13 residues in the CDR3. The chain's CDR3 is CASSSRGTYEQYV. CDR3 in DNA: TGTGCCAGCAGCTCCCGGGGAACCTACGAGCAGTACGTC.

This clonotype has ten or more counts. This chain uses TRBV27 with TRBJ2-3; possibly TRBD2 for D (5 bases). The germline V and J ends were trimmed by 2 bases and 5 bases, with 8 bases remaining between them. The CDR3 spans 13 residues. CDR1 MNHEY and CDR2 SMNVEV come from the germline V gene (reference sequence). CDR3 nucleotide sequence: TGTGCCAGCAGTTTACTTGAGGGAGATACGCAGTATTTT. It translates to CASSLLEGDTQYF.

This clonotype came up a few times. The chain combines TRBV25-1 with TRBJ1-5; TRBD1 matches 9 bases. Trimming cost V 4 bases and J 2 bases; bases outside gene matches: 3. CDR1 and CDR2 from the germline V gene are MGHDK and SYGVNS. CDR3 length: 15 amino acids. This chain's CDR3 is CASSATGGRNQPQHF. CDR3 bases: TGTGCCAGCAGTGCCACAGGGGGCCGCAATCAGCCCCAGCATTTT. The variable domain in full, with the rest retrieved from reference TRBV25-1 and TRBJ1-5, is EADIYQTPRYLVIGTGKKITLECSQTMGHDKMYWYQQDPGMELHLIHYSYGVNSTEKGDLSSESTVSRIRTEHFPLTLESARPSHTSQYLCASSATGGRNQPQHFGDGTRLSIL.

The sample holds a few counts of this clonotype. The chain uses TRBV27 and TRBJ2-1, with 8 positions matching TRBD1. This CDR3 has 15 amino acids. The germline V gene has CDR1 MNHEY and CDR2 SMNVEV (reference sequence). V shed 6 bases, J shed 9 bases, and the junction held 13 bases outside the gene matches. The CDR3 loop is CASSRRTGIPSEQFF. The CDR3 nucleotides read TGTGCCAGCAGCCGTCGGACAGGGATTCCAAGTGAGCAGTTCTTC.

The rearrangement uses TRBV3-1 and TRBJ1-1; D may be TRBD1 (5 bases). The CDR3 runs 16 residues. Trimming removed 1 base from V and 3 bases from J, with 15 bases in between. Germline V CDR1 and CDR2: LGHDT, YNNKEL (reference sequence). The CDR3 loop reads CASSQAQGGGYTEAFF. The CDR3 nucleotides are TGTGCCAGCAGCCAAGCCCAGGGAGGTGGGTACACTGAAGCTTTCTTT.